The 15 T cell receptor beta chains given below trace back to one sample, sequenced in a study of post-analysis software for immune sequencing data (dated by TCRdb to the mid-2010s). The protocol used for the library was PCR. Sequencing was performed on an Illumina HiSeq 2500. Unique molecular identifiers were incorporated into TCR beta cDNA libraries to reduce PCR and sequencing biases. Through fastp at Q25 and MiXCR, TCRdb rebuilt clones from the public reads, retaining in-frame beta chains. Each record represents a unique CDR3 protein, reported with the most common genes and DNA among its rows. The sample data list some 890,000 distinct CDR3 sequences, and about 53% of these were observed just once. The ten largest clonotypes hold roughly 4.4% of the sample. These receptors' antigens are unknown. Overall results and qualifications from the work: Patients showed significantly higher frequencies than controls for a few TRBV segments, among them TRBV5-6, TRBV5-1 and TRBV20-1.

The sample comprised blood. The receptor source for this set is a girl aged 5 to 17 with multiple sclerosis.

This clonotype turned up a few times. The chain recombines TRBV7-2 with TRBJ2-5; no firm D call. The end of the DNA fits TRBJ2-7 better, so the J call may be wrong. The CDR3 sequence is 14 residues long. Germline CDR1 reads SGHTA; CDR2 reads FQGNSA. The CDR3 loop reads CASSLAFSPYEQYF. The CDR3 DNA is TGTGCCAGCAGCTTAGCATTCTCACCCTACGAGCAGTACTTC.

The chain uses TRBV29-1 and TRBJ2-3; 9 bases are shared with TRBD2. Germline V gene sequence: CDR1 SQVTM, CDR2 ANQGSEA. There are 17 residues in the CDR3. This chain's CDR3 is CSSLSSGRTTSTDTQYF. CDR3 sequence (DNA): TGCAGTTCTCTAAGTAGCGGGAGAACCACTAGCACAGATACGCAGTATTTT.

This clonotype showed up just once. This chain joins TRBV4-2 and TRBJ2-3; D unresolved. V was shortened by 0 bases and J by 2 bases, with 6 bases between the two germline ends. Looked up from germline, CDR1 is LGHNA and CDR2 is YNFKEQ. The CDR3 is 14 amino acids. CDR3 bases: TGTGCCAGCAGCCAAGAGGGCCCCACAGATACGCAGTATTTT. As protein: CASSQEGPTDTQYF.

This clonotype was detected only once. The rearrangement links TRBV29-1 to TRBJ2-5; 10 positions agree with TRBD2. The ends lost 7 bases at V and 0 bases at J; junction bases unmatched: 11. From germline, CDR1 is SQVTM and CDR2 ANQGSEA. This CDR3 spans 16 amino acids. CDR3 residues: CSASYRTSGYQETQYF. The DNA for the CDR3 is TGCAGCGCGAGCTACAGGACTAGCGGATACCAAGAGACCCAGTACTTC.

This chain joins TRBV2 and TRBJ2-4; TRBD2 aligns across 7 bases. Germline trimming cut 8 bases from V and 1 base from J; bases unmatched to any gene: 8. The CDR3 contains 15 residues. The germline V gene encodes CDR1 SNHLY and CDR2 FYNNEI. As DNA, the CDR3 is TGTGCCAGCGGTACTTACGGGGGGGCCAAAAACATTCAGTACTTC. Protein: CASGTYGGAKNIQYF.

The sample holds a few counts of this clonotype. As DNA, the CDR3 is TGTGCCAGCAGCTTGGAACTAGCGGTTAGCTCCTACAATGAGCAGTTCTTC. This gives the protein CASSLELAVSSYNEQFF. The chain is built from TRBV5-6 and TRBJ2-1; 8 bases match TRBD2. Germline-derived CDR1 and CDR2 are SGHDT and YYEEEE. The CDR3 consists of 17 residues. Unmatched junction bases numbered 5, after V lost 0 bases and J lost 0 bases.

This clonotype was observed a few times. This rearrangement joins TRBV20-1 to TRBJ2-1, with 7 nucleotides matching TRBD2. This CDR3 comprises 12 residues. Germline V CDR1 and CDR2: DFQATT, SNEGSKA (reference sequence). The V gene end was trimmed by 6 bases and the J gene end by 3 bases; junction bases not matched to a gene: 2. Here the CDR3 DNA reads TGCAGTGCCGGCGGGAGCTACAATGAGCAGTTCTTC. Protein sequence: CSAGGSYNEQFF.

The CDR3 coding sequence is TGTGCCAGCTCATCAGGGACTAGCGGGAGTACGTACGAGCAGTACTTC. Its protein is CASSSGTSGSTYEQYF. V usage is TRBV18 and J usage is TRBJ2-7; 14 bases align to TRBD2. The V gene's germline CDR1 is KGHSH and CDR2 LQKENI. The CDR3 spans 16 residues. V was pared by 5 bases and J by 4 bases, with 7 bases of the junction left unmatched.

The chain recombines TRBV6-1 with TRBJ2-1, with D unclear. There are 17 residues in the CDR3. Germline CDR1 MNHNS, CDR2 SASEGT. V gave up 1 base and J gave up 0 bases, with 13 bases separating them. CDR3 sequence reads: CASSEVTYSSSYNEQFF. Here the CDR3 DNA reads TGTGCCAGCAGTGAAGTGACTTACTCGTCCTCCTACAATGAGCAGTTCTTC.

The gene calls are TRBV7-9 and TRBJ2-3; TRBD1 matches at 8 bases. Germline values: CDR1 SEHNR, CDR2 FQNEAQ (reference sequence). This CDR3 has 14 residues. J was trimmed by 7 bases and V by 5 bases; bases with no gene match: 8. The CDR3 DNA sequence: TGTGCCAGCAGCCCCGGACAGGGTCCAAATACGCAGTATTTT. Its protein is CASSPGQGPNTQYF.

The gene calls are TRBV7-8 and TRBJ2-5; the D gene is possibly TRBD2 (6 bases). V was clipped by 3 bases and J by 3 bases, with 11 bases between them. The CDR3 spans 14 residues. Germline V gene sequence: CDR1 SGHVS, CDR2 FQNEAQ. In nucleotides, the CDR3 is TGTGCCAGCAGCTTCCGGGGGTGGGAAGAGACCCAGTACTTC. The encoded protein is CASSFRGWEETQYF.

This clonotype was recorded a few times. The chain joins TRBV27 to TRBJ2-5; the D gene could be TRBD1 or TRBD2 (5 bases each). The CDR3 runs 13 residues. The germline V and J ends were trimmed by 6 bases and 9 bases, with 17 bases remaining between them. The germline V gene encodes CDR1 MNHEY and CDR2 SMNVEV (reference sequence). The CDR3 loop is CASRVGFRGAQYF. CDR3 in DNA: TGTGCCAGCAGGGTGGGCTTCCGAGGGGCCCAGTACTTC.

This clonotype showed up just a few times. V is TRBV7-8 and J is TRBJ2-3; D not certain. There are 15 residues in the CDR3. V gave up 2 bases and J gave up 4 bases, with 13 bases separating them. Germline CDR1 is SGHVS and CDR2 is FQNEAQ. The CDR3 region has the DNA TGTGCCAGCAGCTTATTCCCCAGCAGCGCAGATACGCAGTATTTT. This codes for CASSLFPSSADTQYF.

The chain links TRBV9 to TRBJ2-5; 7 nucleotides match TRBD1. The better agreement between TRBJ2-7 and the DNA end casts doubt on the J call. In germline, CDR1 is SGDLS, CDR2 YYNGEE. The CDR3 is made up of 15 amino acids. CDR3: CASSVAPTGSNEQYF. Written as DNA, the CDR3 is TGTGCCAGCAGCGTAGCTCCGACAGGGAGCAACGAGCAGTACTTC.

The chain uses TRBV7-2 and TRBJ2-1; no firm D call. V was clipped by 7 bases and J by 7 bases, with 11 bases between them. Germline V lookup: CDR1 SGHTA, CDR2 FQGNSA. This CDR3 is 12 amino acids long. CDR3 sequence reads: CASTLLRNEQFF. The CDR3 nucleotides read TGTGCCAGCACCCTTTTGCGTAATGAGCAGTTCTTC.